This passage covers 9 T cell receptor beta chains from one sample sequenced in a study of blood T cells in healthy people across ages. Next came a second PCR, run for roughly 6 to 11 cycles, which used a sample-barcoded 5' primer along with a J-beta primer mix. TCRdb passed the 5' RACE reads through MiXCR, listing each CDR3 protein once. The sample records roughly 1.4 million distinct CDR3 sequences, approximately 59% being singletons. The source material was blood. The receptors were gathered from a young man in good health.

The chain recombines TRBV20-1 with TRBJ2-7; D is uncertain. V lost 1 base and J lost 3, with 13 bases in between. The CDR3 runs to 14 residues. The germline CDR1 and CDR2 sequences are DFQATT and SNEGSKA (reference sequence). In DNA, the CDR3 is TGCAGTGCTAGAGTGGCCGGCAGAGACTACGAGCAGTACTTC. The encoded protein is CSARVAGRDYEQYF.

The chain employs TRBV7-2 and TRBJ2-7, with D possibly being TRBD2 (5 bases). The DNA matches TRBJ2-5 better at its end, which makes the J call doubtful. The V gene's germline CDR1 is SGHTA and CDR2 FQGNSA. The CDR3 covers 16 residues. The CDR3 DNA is TGTGCCAGCAGCTCCTACCTATCTCTGGGCGGGGAGACCCAGTACTTC. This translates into CASSSYLSLGGETQYF.

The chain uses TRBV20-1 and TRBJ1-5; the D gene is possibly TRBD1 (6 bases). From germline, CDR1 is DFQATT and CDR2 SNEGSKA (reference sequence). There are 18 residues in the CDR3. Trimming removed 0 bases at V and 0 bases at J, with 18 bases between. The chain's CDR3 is CSARDSAGAKYSNQPQHF. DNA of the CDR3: TGCAGTGCTAGAGATTCCGCAGGGGCGAAGTATAGCAATCAGCCCCAGCATTTT.

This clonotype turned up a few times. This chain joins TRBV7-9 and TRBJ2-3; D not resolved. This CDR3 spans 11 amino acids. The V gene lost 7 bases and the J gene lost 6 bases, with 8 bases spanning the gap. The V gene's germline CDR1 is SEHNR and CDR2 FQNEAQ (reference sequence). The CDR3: CASTPEDTQYF. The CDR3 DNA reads TGTGCCAGCACCCCAGAGGATACGCAGTATTTT. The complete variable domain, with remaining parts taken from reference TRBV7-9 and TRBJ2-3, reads DTGVSQNPRHKITKRGQNVTFRCDPISEHNRLYWYRQTLGQGPEFLTYFQNEAQLEKSRLLSDRFSAERPKGSFSTLEIQRTEQGDSAMYLCASTPEDTQYFGPGTRLTVL.

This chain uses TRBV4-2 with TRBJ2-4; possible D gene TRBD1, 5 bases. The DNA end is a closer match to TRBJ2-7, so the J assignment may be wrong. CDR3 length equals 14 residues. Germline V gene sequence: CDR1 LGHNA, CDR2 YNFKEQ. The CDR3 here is CASSQWGSGFEQYF. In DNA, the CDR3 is TGTGCCAGCAGCCAATGGGGCTCGGGTTTCGAGCAGTACTTC.

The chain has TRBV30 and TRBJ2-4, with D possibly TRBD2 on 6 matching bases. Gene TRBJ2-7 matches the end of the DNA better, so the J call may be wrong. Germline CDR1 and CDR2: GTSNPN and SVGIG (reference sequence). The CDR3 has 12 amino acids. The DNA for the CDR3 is TGTGCCTGGAGTGTCGGGGGCTACGAGCAGTACTTC. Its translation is CAWSVGGYEQYF.

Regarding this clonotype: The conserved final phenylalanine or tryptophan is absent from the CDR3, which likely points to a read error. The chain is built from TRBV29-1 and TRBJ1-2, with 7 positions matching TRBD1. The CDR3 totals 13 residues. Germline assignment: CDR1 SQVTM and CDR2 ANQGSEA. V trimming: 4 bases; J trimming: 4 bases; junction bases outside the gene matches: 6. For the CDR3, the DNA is TGCAGCGTTGGAGCCGGGACAGTCTATGGCTACACCTTG. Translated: CSVGAGTVYGYTL.

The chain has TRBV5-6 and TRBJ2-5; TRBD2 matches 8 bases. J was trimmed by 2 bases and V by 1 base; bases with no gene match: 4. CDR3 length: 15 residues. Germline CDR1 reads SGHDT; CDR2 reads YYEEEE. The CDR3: CASSLKRGPQETQYF. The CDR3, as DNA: TGTGCCAGCAGCTTGAAGCGGGGGCCGCAAGAGACCCAGTACTTC.

The CDR3 is CASSPQTGKNSPLHF. The CDR3, as DNA: TGTGCCAGCAGCCCACAGACAGGGAAAAATTCACCCCTCCACTTT. The chain couples TRBV28 to TRBJ1-6, with 7 bases identical to TRBD1. The germline V gene has CDR1 MDHEN and CDR2 SYDVKM. This CDR3 region has 15 residues. V lost 6 bases, J lost 7 bases, and 9 bases stayed unmatched.